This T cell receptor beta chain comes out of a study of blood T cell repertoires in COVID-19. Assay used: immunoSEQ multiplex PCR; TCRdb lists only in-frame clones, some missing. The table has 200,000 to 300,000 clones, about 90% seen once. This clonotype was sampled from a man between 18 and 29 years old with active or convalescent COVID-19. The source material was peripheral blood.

The CDR3 spells CASSLTGNTEAFF. The CDR3 DNA reads as TGTGCCAGCAGCTTGACAGGGAACACTGAAGCTTTCTTT. The chain has TRBV5-4 and TRBJ1-1, with D possibly being TRBD1 (5 bases). Between the trimmed V and J ends, which lost 1 base and 1 base, there was a span of 5 bases. Per the germline V gene, CDR1 is SGHNT and CDR2 is YYREEE (reference sequence). CDR3 length equals 13 residues.